This entry lists 29 T cell receptor beta chains sequenced from one sample in a study of a mutant IDH1 vaccine in newly diagnosed glioma. The antigens for these receptors are not known. The protocol was immunoSEQ multiplex PCR, while the TCRdb copy is restricted to in-frame clones and leaves out a portion. Among fewer than 45,000 clones, around 89% were seen once, and the ten largest hold roughly 1.5%. As to time point: week 35, safety follow-up. In the vaccine, a single dose held 300 ug of the mutant IDH1 20-mer peptide, along with topical imiquimod. Sequenced here: PBMCs, sampled from a glioma patient whose treatment included an IDH1 peptide vaccine. All receptors come from a man aged 35-49 years with glioma.

V usage is TRBV19 and J usage is TRBJ2-3, with 8 bases identical to TRBD1. The germline gives CDR1 LNHDA, CDR2 SQIVND (reference sequence). The CDR3 contains 14 residues. The ends lost 3 bases at V and 4 bases at J; junction bases unmatched: 3. CDR3 DNA: TGTGCCAGTAGTATCCAACAGGGGGCAGATACGCAGTATTTT. As protein: CASSIQQGADTQYF.

This clone has just a few counts. The chain is built from TRBV6-1 and TRBJ2-5; TRBD1 aligns across 7 bases. V was pared by 4 bases and J by 5 bases, with 4 bases of the junction left unmatched. Germline V lookup: CDR1 MNHNS, CDR2 SASEGT. The CDR3 is 13 amino acids. The CDR3 nucleotides read TGTGCCAGCAGTGGCAACAGGGGCGAGACCCAGTACTTC. Protein product: CASSGNRGETQYF.

V usage is TRBV7-8 and J usage is TRBJ1-4, with D possibly TRBD1 on 5 matching bases. CDR1 is SGHVS, CDR2 FQNEAQ, per germline. Trimming stripped 3 bases from V and 8 bases from J, with 13 bases between. The CDR3 runs to 14 residues. CDR3 in amino acids: CASSFLGRREKLFF. DNA for the CDR3: TGTGCCAGCAGCTTCCTGGGGCGTAGGGAAAAACTGTTTTTT.

The rearrangement uses TRBV27 and TRBJ2-6; possibly TRBD1 for D (6 bases). The germline V gene has CDR1 MNHEY and CDR2 SMNVEV (reference sequence). Deletions cut 3 bases from V and 4 bases from J, with 10 bases between. The CDR3 spans 15 residues. The CDR3 sequence: CASSFVGAGANVLTF. CDR3 nucleotides: TGTGCCAGCAGTTTTGTGGGGGCCGGGGCCAACGTCCTGACTTTC.

This clone was counted a single time. As DNA, the CDR3 is TGTGCCAGCAGCTTAGGATTGCCCTCTGGAAACACCATATATTTT. Its protein product is CASSLGLPSGNTIYF. The chain combines TRBV11-2 with TRBJ1-3; D call uncertain. The germline CDR1 and CDR2 sequences are SGHAT and FQNNGV. The CDR3 covers 15 residues. Trimming took 1 base from V and 0 from J, leaving 7 bases between them.

This rearrangement joins TRBV30 to TRBJ1-6; D gene ambiguous. CDR1 and CDR2 from the germline V gene are GTSNPN and SVGIG (reference sequence). This CDR3 has 13 residues. V lost 7 bases, J lost 6 bases, and 13 bases lay in between. This CDR3 reads CASTTRINSPLHF. The DNA of the CDR3 is TGTGCCTCCACGACCCGGATTAATTCACCCCTCCACTTT.

This clone was recorded only once. The chain links TRBV7-9 to TRBJ1-5; no definite D call. Germline-derived CDR1 and CDR2 are SEHNR and FQNEAQ (reference sequence). This CDR3 comprises 15 residues. Trimming stripped 5 bases from V and 2 bases from J, with 13 bases between. The CDR3, as DNA: TGTGCCAGCAGCCGAGGCATTTTTGGCAATCAGCCCCAGCATTTT. It codes for CASSRGIFGNQPQHF.

The chain carries TRBV28 and TRBJ2-5; D assignment may be TRBD1 or TRBD2 (6 bases each). Germline V lookup: CDR1 MDHEN, CDR2 SYDVKM. There are 13 residues in the CDR3. V lost 4 bases and J lost 5, with 11 bases in between. The CDR3 nucleotides are TGTGCCAGCAGTTGGGGGGCATGGGAGACCCAGTACTTC. This translates into CASSWGAWETQYF.

The chain has TRBV5-1 and TRBJ1-1; TRBD1 matches at 9 bases. V dropped 0 bases and J dropped 3; count of bases not matched to a gene: 12. Per the germline V gene, CDR1 is SGHRS and CDR2 is YFSETQ. This CDR3 is built from 18 residues. The CDR3 protein is CASSLAAGTGILHTEAFF. The CDR3 DNA follows: TGCGCCAGCAGCTTGGCGGCCGGGACAGGGATTTTACACACTGAAGCTTTCTTT.

A remark on this clone: Different DNA sequences within this sample yield the same CDR3. V is TRBV6-4 and J is TRBJ1-2; D is ambiguous. Between the trimmed V and J ends, which lost 6 bases and 3 bases, there was a span of 14 bases. Germline loops: CDR1 MRHNA, CDR2 SNTAGT. There are 14 residues in the CDR3. The CDR3 sequence: CASRLASGDYGYTF. CDR3 in DNA: TGTGCCAGCAGACTCGCGTCTGGAGACTATGGCTACACCTTC.

The chain links TRBV7-9 to TRBJ2-2; D is perhaps TRBD2 (6 bases). V was cut by 7 bases and J by 2 bases, with 17 bases left in between. This CDR3 comprises 16 residues. Germline CDR1 SEHNR, CDR2 FQNEAQ (reference sequence). The CDR3 DNA reads TGTGCCAGCAATGGAGGTGGGGGGAAAAACACCGGGGAGCTGTTTTTT. It specifies CASNGGGGKNTGELFF.

The V gene is TRBV6-1, the J gene TRBJ1-5; TRBD1 might be the D (6 bases). The CDR3 covers 14 residues. CDR1 is MNHNS and CDR2 is SASEGT in the germline V gene. Trimming pared 5 bases from V and 7 bases from J, leaving 15 bases between. In DNA, the CDR3 is TGTGCCAGCAGTTCGACAGGCAGCAGGCAGCCCCAGCATTTT. It translates to CASSSTGSRQPQHF.

J is TRBJ2-5 and V is TRBV27, with 11 bases matching TRBD2. Losses at the gene ends were 1 base for V and 5 bases for J; bases not matched to a gene: 9. CDR3 length: 17 amino acids. The germline gives CDR1 MNHEY, CDR2 SMNVEV (reference sequence). In DNA form, the CDR3 reads TGTGCCAGCAGTTTATACAGCCGACTAGCGGGGCCCGAGACCCAGTACTTC. The encoded protein is CASSLYSRLAGPETQYF.

This chain links TRBV5-4 with TRBJ2-2, with D perhaps TRBD1 (6 bases). Germline CDR1 reads SGHNT; CDR2 reads YYREEE (reference sequence). Trimming took off 4 bases at V and 3 bases at J, with 7 bases between the two ends. This CDR3 has 13 residues. The CDR3 here is CASSGGYTGELFF. The CDR3 nucleotides are TGTGCCAGCAGCGGGGGCTACACCGGGGAGCTGTTTTTT.

The chain couples TRBV5-6 to TRBJ2-1, with 7 bases aligning to TRBD2. The CDR3 contains 13 residues. CDR1 SGHDT and CDR2 YYEEEE come from the germline V gene. V was pared by 5 bases and J by 10 bases, with 9 bases of the junction left unmatched. CDR3 region: CASRQAGAWEQFF. The CDR3 DNA sequence: TGTGCCAGCAGACAGGCGGGAGCATGGGAGCAGTTCTTC.

The rearrangement uses TRBV5-1 and TRBJ1-1, with D maybe TRBD1 (6 bases). This CDR3 comprises 14 residues. Trimming stripped 4 bases from V and 0 bases from J, with 10 bases between. Germline assignment: CDR1 SGHRS and CDR2 YFSETQ. CDR3 in amino acids: CASSPGTLNTEAFF. CDR3 in DNA: TGCGCCAGCAGCCCAGGGACACTGAACACTGAAGCTTTCTTT.

The chain couples TRBV27 to TRBJ2-1, with 11 bases aligning to TRBD2. The CDR3 extends over 15 amino acids. V dropped 4 bases and J dropped 5; count of bases not matched to a gene: 4. Germline assignment: CDR1 MNHEY and CDR2 SMNVEV (reference sequence). This chain's CDR3 is CASSSGTSGHNEQFF. As DNA, the CDR3 is TGTGCCAGCAGTTCAGGGACTAGCGGCCACAATGAGCAGTTCTTC.

This clone was picked up a small number of times. The chain joins TRBV18 to TRBJ1-4, with a tentative D call TRBD1 (5 bases). This CDR3 contains 17 residues. Trimming stripped 6 bases from V and 0 bases from J, with 17 bases between. Germline CDR1 is KGHSH and CDR2 is LQKENI. This CDR3 reads CASSPKGTEATNEKLFF. DNA of the CDR3: TGTGCCAGCTCCCCCAAAGGGACGGAAGCAACTAATGAAAAACTGTTTTTT.

The chain links TRBV5-1 to TRBJ2-1; 8 bases match TRBD1. The germline gives CDR1 SGHRS, CDR2 YFSETQ. The CDR3 contains 15 residues. V shed 5 bases and J 2 bases; nucleotides not matched to a gene: 6. The CDR3 loop reads CASRSQGVAYNEQFF. As DNA, the CDR3 is TGCGCCAGCAGATCACAGGGGGTTGCCTACAATGAGCAGTTCTTC.

The J gene is TRBJ2-7, the V gene TRBV7-2, with D perhaps assigned TRBD1 or TRBD2 (5 bases each). Germline V lookup: CDR1 SGHTA, CDR2 FQGNSA. Trimming took 4 bases from V and 6 from J, leaving 19 bases between them. The CDR3 is made up of 15 amino acids. For the CDR3, the DNA is TGTGCCAGCAGCTCCGCCGGGACCAGACCCTCCGAGCAGTACTTC. Translation: CASSSAGTRPSEQYF. Variable domain in full (rest from reference TRBV7-2 and TRBJ2-7): GAGVSQSPSNKVTEKGKDVELRCDPISGHTALYWYRQSLGQGLEFLIYFQGNSAPDKSGLPSDRFSAERTGGSVSTLTIQRTQQEDSAVYLCASSSAGTRPSEQYFGPGTRLTVT.

The chain couples TRBV28 to TRBJ2-3; 9 bases are shared with TRBD1. The CDR3 runs 14 residues. The J segment lost 5 bases and the V segment lost 10 bases, leaving 10 bases of the junction unmatched. Germline CDR1 MDHEN, CDR2 SYDVKM. This CDR3 reads CATGGQGYGDTQYF. The CDR3 DNA reads as TGTGCCACCGGAGGACAGGGGTACGGAGATACGCAGTATTTT.

V gene TRBV4-3 combines with J gene TRBJ2-2; D is unclear. From germline, CDR1 is LGHNA and CDR2 YSLEER. Trimming cost V 0 bases and J 8 bases, with 10 bases left between them. This CDR3 is built from 14 residues. CDR3 in amino acids: CASSQDRIPGELFF. CDR3 sequence (DNA): TGCGCCAGCAGCCAAGACCGAATACCGGGGGAGCTGTTTTTT.

The V gene is TRBV7-2, the J gene TRBJ2-5, with D tentatively TRBD2 (5 bases). The CDR3 spans 12 residues. The V and J ends lost 1 base and 10 bases respectively, with 10 bases between them. CDR1 and CDR2 (germline): SGHTA, FQGNSA. The CDR3 sequence: CASSLGGGGQYF. CDR3 coding DNA: TGTGCCAGCAGCTTAGGAGGAGGTGGCCAGTACTTC.

The chain has TRBV7-2 and TRBJ2-5; D perhaps matches TRBD2 (5 bases). The germline V gene encodes CDR1 SGHTA and CDR2 FQGNSA. The CDR3 extends over 13 amino acids. Deletions cut 4 bases from V and 2 bases from J, with 8 bases between. CDR3 coding DNA: TGTGCCAGCAGCTGGACTCATCAAGAGACCCAGTACTTC. Translation: CASSWTHQETQYF. Looking up the rest from reference TRBV7-2 and TRBJ2-5 gives the full variable domain: GAGVSQSPSNKVTEKGKDVELRCDPISGHTALYWYRQSLGQGLEFLIYFQGNSAPDKSGLPSDRFSAERTGGSVSTLTIQRTQQEDSAVYLCASSWTHQETQYFGPGTRLLVL.

The V and J genes are TRBV4-1 and TRBJ2-3; 8 nucleotides line up with TRBD1. Looked up from germline, CDR1 is MGHRA and CDR2 is YSYEKL. The length of the CDR3 is 16 residues. J was trimmed by 5 bases and V by 0 bases; bases with no gene match: 7. CDR3 protein: CASSQEGQGAVDTQYF. The CDR3 bases are TGCGCCAGCAGCCAAGAAGGCCAGGGGGCAGTAGATACGCAGTATTTT.

In its sample, this clone was seen a few times. V is TRBV25-1 and J is TRBJ2-6; D call uncertain. Trimming took off 1 base at V and 0 bases at J, with 7 bases between the two ends. Germline V gene data show CDR1 as MGHDK and CDR2 as SYGVNS. The CDR3 has 16 amino acids. In DNA form, the CDR3 reads TGTGCCAGCAGTGAATCGCGGTTCTCTGGGGCCAACGTCCTGACTTTC. It encodes CASSESRFSGANVLTF.

V gene TRBV5-4 combines with J gene TRBJ2-6, with no clear D. V lost 0 bases, J lost 4 bases, and 5 bases lay in between. The CDR3 runs 14 residues. The germline gives CDR1 SGHNT, CDR2 YYREEE (reference sequence). CDR3 in DNA: TGTGCCAGCAGCTTGGAATCCGGGGCCAACGTCCTGACTTTC. It is translated as CASSLESGANVLTF.

The rearrangement uses TRBV7-6 and TRBJ2-1, with D possibly being TRBD2 (7 bases). Germline V gives CDR1 SGHVS, CDR2 FNYEAQ. V was cut by 5 bases and J by 0 bases, with 14 bases left in between. The CDR3 is made up of 16 amino acids. This CDR3 reads CASSGGGASSYNEQFF. In DNA form, the CDR3 reads TGTGCCAGCAGCGGAGGGGGGGCTAGCTCCTACAATGAGCAGTTCTTC.

The V gene is TRBV6-6, the J gene TRBJ2-2; D perhaps matches TRBD2 (5 bases). Germline V lookup: CDR1 MNHNY, CDR2 SVGAGI (reference sequence). Trimming stripped 7 bases from V and 5 bases from J, with 11 bases between. This CDR3 region has 13 residues. The CDR3 sequence is CASNGLITGELFF. CDR3 coding DNA: TGTGCCAGCAATGGACTTATAACCGGGGAGCTGTTTTTT.